The entry that follows covers one T cell receptor beta chain sequence. No antigen is known for it. This sample was taken from a study of a mutant IDH1 vaccine in newly diagnosed glioma. This CDR3 is 16 amino acids long. The trim removed 1 base at V and 4 bases at J, leaving 4 bases unmatched. Germline-derived CDR1 and CDR2 are MNHNS and SASEGT. Time point reported: week 5, during vaccination. Mutant IDH1 20-mer peptide, at 300 ug, made up each vaccine dose, with topical imiquimod. Method: immunoSEQ multiplex PCR; TCRdb's copy keeps in-frame clones and lacks some. The sample records tens of thousands of clones, roughly 81% being singletons.

The genes are TRBV6-1 and TRBJ2-3, with 11 positions matching TRBD1. Sequencing was performed on PBMCs, taken from a glioma patient whose treatment included an IDH1 peptide vaccine. The TCR was taken from a man between 45 and 60 years old with glioma. The CDR3 nucleotides read TGTGCCAGCAGTGAAGATGGGACAGGGGGTTCAGATACGCAGTATTTT. As protein: CASSEDGTGGSDTQYF.